A selection of T cell receptor beta chains follows, all from one sample in a study of long-term antiretroviral therapy in people with HIV. Measured with immunoSEQ multiplex PCR; TCRdb has only the in-frame clones, and not every one. The sample contains some 17,000 clones, roughly 72% of which appear only once. Sample: unsorted PBMCs, taken about 2.6 years before starting antiretroviral therapy. Receptors were obtained from a woman aged 50 to 60 with HIV. CDR3s include the opening cysteine and the closing phenylalanine or tryptophan. The D gene is left open where the match is weak. Not every row has a clone size; where given, it reads once, few, many or a size class.

J gene | D gene | clone size | V gene | CDR3 DNA | CDR3 protein
TRBJ2-5 | - | - | TRBV6-1 | TGTGCCAGCAGTGACCCGCGCCGTCAGTCGTGGGAGACCCAGTACTTC | CASSDPRRQSWETQYF
TRBJ1-6 | - | few | TRBV7-2 | TGTGCCAGCAGCTTAGCTCCGGCGGGGAGAAATTCACCCCTCCACTTT | CASSLAPAGRNSPLHF
TRBJ1-4 | TRBD1 | - | TRBV6-1 | TGTGCCAGCAGTCCTACAGGGGGGTCTAATGAAAAACTGTTTTTT | CASSPTGGSNEKLFF
TRBJ1-4 | - | - | TRBV5-5 | TGTGCCAGCAGCCTGGGACCGGGTTCTAATGAAAAACTGTTTTTT | CASSLGPGSNEKLFF
TRBJ2-5 | - | - | TRBV5-1 | TGCGCCAGCAGCTCCTTAAACCGGGGGGCAGAGACCCAGTACTTC | CASSSLNRGAETQYF
TRBJ1-1 | - | - | TRBV6-1 | TGTGCCAGCAGAGGAGGGCTGAACACTGAAGCTTTCTTT | CASRGGLNTEAFF
TRBJ2-5 | TRBD1 | - | TRBV18 | TGTGCCAGCTCACCTCGGACAGGGGGGAAAGAGACCCAGTACTTC | CASSPRTGGKETQYF
TRBJ1-1 | - | - | TRBV7-9 | TGTGCCAGCAGCTTAGCCGAGAACACTGAAGCTTTCTTT | CASSLAENTEAFF
TRBJ2-5 | - | - | TRBV4-2 | TGTGCCAGCAGCCAAGCGGAAGAGACCCAGTACTTC | CASSQAEETQYF
TRBJ1-6 | - | few | TRBV2 | TGTGCCAGCATTGGGACGGAGGGAGGTAATTCACCCCTCCACTTT | CASIGTEGGNSPLHF
TRBJ1-1 | TRBD1 | - | TRBV5-1 | TGCGCCAGCAGCTTGGAGACAGGGGAGGCTTTCTTT | CASSLETGEAFF
TRBJ2-3 | TRBD2 | - | TRBV5-1 | TGCGCCAGCAGCTGGGGGGGGGACGAGAACACAGATACGCAGTATTTT | CASSWGGDENTDTQYF
TRBJ2-5 | - | - | TRBV5-1 | TGCGCCAGCAGCTATCAGGGGAGACAAGAGACCCAGTACTTC | CASSYQGRQETQYF
TRBJ2-5 | - | - | TRBV9 | TGTGCCAGCAGCGTAGCCCAGAGTTGGGGGGTGGAGACCCAGTACTTC | CASSVAQSWGVETQYF
TRBJ2-1 | - | - | TRBV11-2 | TGTGCCAGCAGCTTAGTAGTTACCAGTGAGCAGTTCTTC | CASSLVVTSEQFF
TRBJ2-3 | - | - | TRBV2 | TGTGCCAGCATTTGGGACACACCGACTAGGACAGATACGCAGTATTTT | CASIWDTPTRTDTQYF
TRBJ2-7 | TRBD1 | - | TRBV29-1 | TGCAGCGTTAAGGGACAGGATGGCGAGCAGTACTTC | CSVKGQDGEQYF
TRBJ1-5 | TRBD1 | few | TRBV5-1 | TGCGCCAGCAGCTTGACAGGGGATCAGCCCCAGCATTTT | CASSLTGDQPQHF
TRBJ1-1 | - | few | TRBV14 | TGTGCCAGCAGCCTGACACTTTCCAACACTGAAGCTTTCTTT | CASSLTLSNTEAFF
TRBJ1-1 | - | - | TRBV5-6 | TGTGCCAGCAGCTTGGCCGGCCAGGTGGCTGAAGCTTTCTTT | CASSLAGQVAEAFF
TRBJ1-3 | TRBD1 | - | TRBV6-6 | TGTGCCAGCGGGACAGGGAGAGGTCTGGAGGGAAACACCATATATTTT | CASGTGRGLEGNTIYF
TRBJ2-3 | - | - | TRBV25-1 | TGTGCCAGCAGTATAGGTCGCACAGATACGCAGTATTTT | CASSIGRTDTQYF
TRBJ1-5 | TRBD1 | - | TRBV7-6 | TGTGCCAGCAGCTTATCGACAGGGACCAATCAGCCCCAGCATTTT | CASSLSTGTNQPQHF
TRBJ1-6 | - | few | TRBV23-1 | TGCGCCAGCAGTCAATCGGCCCCAGCCGGGAGAAGCGGCTATTCACCCCTCCACTTT | CASSQSAPAGRSGYSPLHF
TRBJ2-1 | - | few | TRBV2 | TGTGCCAGCAGACGGGGGTCCGGGTACAATGAGCAGTTCTTC | CASRRGSGYNEQFF
TRBJ2-5 | - | - | TRBV5-4 | TGTGCCAGCAGCAACCAAGAGACCCAGTACTTC | CASSNQETQYF
TRBJ2-7 | - | few | TRBV30 | TGTGCCTGGAGCGCCTCGAGGTACGAGCAGTACTTC | CAWSASRYEQYF
TRBJ2-3 | TRBD1 | few | TRBV6-1 | TGTGCCAGCCAGGGGGCGGCAGATACGCAGTATTTT | CASQGAADTQYF
TRBJ1-2 | - | - | TRBV2 | TGTGCCAGCAAGAGGAACGGAGGCTACACCTTC | CASKRNGGYTF
TRBJ2-2 | - | - | TRBV5-4 | TGTGCCAGCAGCTTTCGGGGGGCCGGAACCGGGGAGCTGTTTTTT | CASSFRGAGTGELFF
TRBJ2-3 | - | - | TRBV7-8 | TGTGCCAGCAGCTTAGGGGTCAGTCCCGGAGATACGCAGTATTTT | CASSLGVSPGDTQYF
TRBJ1-1 | - | - | TRBV5-6 | TGTGCCAGCAGCTTAAGAGGGAGGTTGACTGAAGCTTTCTTT | CASSLRGRLTEAFF
TRBJ2-1 | TRBD2 | - | TRBV11-2 | TGTGCCAGCAGCCCGACTAGCGGGGCCTACAATGAGCAGTTCTTC | CASSPTSGAYNEQFF
TRBJ1-2 | TRBD1 | - | TRBV9 | TGTGCCAGCAGCGTTGGGACAGGGGGCAAATATGGCTACACCTTC | CASSVGTGGKYGYTF
TRBJ1-1 | - | few | TRBV7-9 | TGTGCCAGCAGCTTAGGGGGTGGCACTGAAGCTTTCTTT | CASSLGGGTEAFF
TRBJ2-1 | TRBD2 | - | TRBV6-5 | TGTGCCAGCCGGGGATGGCGGGGGACCTACAATGAGCAGTTCTTC | CASRGWRGTYNEQFF
TRBJ1-2 | - | - | TRBV6-5 | TGTGCCAGCAAATTCGCACCTGTTAACTATGGCTACACCTTC | CASKFAPVNYGYTF
TRBJ2-5 | - | - | TRBV10-3 | TGTGCCATCAGTGAGGTTATGAAGGAGACCCAGTACTTC | CAISEVMKETQYF
TRBJ2-6 | - | - | TRBV7-9 | TGTGCCAGCAGCTTACTAATCTCCGCTGGGGCCAACGTCCTGACTTTC | CASSLLISAGANVLTF
TRBJ1-5 | TRBD1 | - | TRBV11-2 | TGTGCCAGCAGCTCAGGGACAGGGAGCAATCAGCCCCAGCATTTT | CASSSGTGSNQPQHF
TRBJ2-1 | TRBD1 | - | TRBV12-5 | TGTGCTAGTGGCTCGGGACAGCTTTCCTACAATGAGCAGTTCTTC | CASGSGQLSYNEQFF
TRBJ1-3 | - | - | TRBV5-5 | TGTGCCAGCAGCTTAAACTCTGGAAACACCATATATTTT | CASSLNSGNTIYF